The 6 T cell receptor beta chains below were found in one sample sequenced in a study of T cell repertoires in cytomegalovirus infection. Each CDR3 protein is one row after TCRdb ran MiXCR on the reads. Of about 360,000 distinct CDR3 sequences in the sample, 15% to 20% were seen once. The specimen sequenced was PBMCs. These receptors were collected from a human donor in good health (CMV status not recorded). Some clones in this sample may be carry-over from other donors' samples.

Only a few counts were recorded for this clonotype. The V gene is TRBV12-3 or TRBV12-4, the J gene TRBJ2-7, with 8 positions matching TRBD2. Trimming took 8 bases from V and 0 from J; bases not matched to a gene: 6. The CDR3 extends over 14 amino acids. The CDR3 sequence is CASCRGGISYEQYF. Here the CDR3 DNA reads TGTGCCAGCTGCCGGGGGGGCATCTCCTACGAGCAGTACTTC.

Only a few counts were recorded for this clonotype. This chain uses TRBV19 with TRBJ2-1; TRBD1 or TRBD2 may be the D gene (5 bases each). CDR1 and CDR2 from the germline V gene are LNHDA and SQIVND (reference sequence). The CDR3 is 17 residues long. V was pared by 10 bases and J by 11 bases, with 33 bases between. The CDR3 protein is CATEPRRPGPSGMQQFF. CDR3 DNA sequence: TGTGCCACCGAACCTCGAAGGCCGGGACCTTCCGGTATGCAGCAGTTCTTC.

The chain links TRBV2 to TRBJ1-2; D is unresolved. Germline V gene data show CDR1 as SNHLY and CDR2 as FYNNEI. The CDR3 loop spans 10 amino acids. Trimming stripped 7 bases from V and 7 bases from J, with 7 bases between. CDR3 bases: TGTGCCAGCATAGGGCGTGGCTACACCTTC. Translating it yields CASIGRGYTF.

The rearrangement links TRBV12-3 or TRBV12-4 to TRBJ2-7; D ambiguous. The CDR3 is made up of 14 amino acids. V shed 1 base and J shed 2 bases, with 9 bases lying between them. CDR3 coding DNA: TGTGCCAGCAGTTTAGACAGTGGACCCTACGAGCAGTACTTC. Translation gives CASSLDSGPYEQYF.

There are many counts of this clonotype. The CDR3 DNA is TGTGCCAGCAGCACCCCCGTTGGGGGCCACAATGAGCAGTTCTTC. As protein: CASSTPVGGHNEQFF. The chain carries TRBV7-9 and TRBJ2-1, with a tentative D call TRBD1 (6 bases). This CDR3 has 15 amino acids. Germline V gene data show CDR1 as SEHNR and CDR2 as FQNEAQ (reference sequence). V gave up 5 bases and J gave up 5 bases, with 16 bases separating them.

This clonotype was seen ten or more times. The J gene is TRBJ1-2, the V gene TRBV28, with D possibly TRBD1 on 6 matching bases. The CDR3 is 16 amino acids. CDR1 and CDR2 from the germline V gene are MDHEN and SYDVKM. Trimming removed 3 bases at V and 5 bases at J, with 19 bases between. The CDR3 protein is CASSFAYREGLYGYTF. The CDR3 DNA reads as TGTGCCAGCAGTTTCGCCTACAGGGAAGGTCTTTATGGCTACACCTTC.